This T cell receptor beta chain was observed in a study of blood T cell repertoires in COVID-19. For the study at large: Nucleic acid was either cDNA or gDNA, and it came from T cells, B-cell-depleted T cells, or PBMCs.

Seattle cases were enrolled at active infection and followed longitudinally. Trimming pared 11 bases from V and 5 bases from J, leaving 15 bases between. This CDR3 has 12 amino acids. Clones were read by immunoSEQ multiplex PCR, and TCRdb kept only the in-frame ones, dropping some. The data show roughly 150,000 clones, 85% to 90% seen once. This chain uses TRBV12-3 or TRBV12-4 with TRBJ1-2; a weak D match, TRBD1 (5 bases). The sequenced material came from peripheral blood. This sequence originates from an elderly woman with COVID-19, enrolled during active disease. The CDR3 bases are TGTGCCGTTTCAGGGTTAGGGTATGGCTACACCTTC. Encoded protein: CAVSGLGYGYTF.